The clone carrying this T cell receptor (beta chain) was counted many times. Its antigen remains unknown. A universal primer site was added by template switching, and unique molecular identifiers were carried by the cDNA. TCRdb called the 5' RACE reads again in MiXCR, with one record for every CDR3 protein. The data hold 550,000 to 800,000 distinct CDR3 sequences, with around 7.5% observed a single time. This record belongs to a study of identical twins. Study-wide results and caveats: Recombination models fit unrelated individuals' TCR alpha sharing but underestimated twins'. Excess sharing between twins was weaker in beta out-of-frame sequences.

The same sample was also studied in work on yellow fever vaccine responses in identical twins.

The TCR originated in a woman under 30 in good health. Sequencing used PBMCs.

CDR3 sequence: CASSPGGASNEQFF. In DNA form, the CDR3 reads TGTGCCAGCAGCCCCGGAGGGGCGTCCAATGAGCAGTTCTTC. The chain joins TRBV12-3 or TRBV12-4 to TRBJ2-1; the D gene is possibly TRBD2 (6 bases). The CDR3 is 14 amino acids. Trimming shortened V by 6 bases and J by 6 bases, and 15 bases separated the two germline ends.